This T cell receptor (beta chain) was documented in a study of technical replicates of blood from several donors. V lost 6 bases to trimming and J lost 4 bases; unmatched junction nucleotides: 8. Germline assignment: CDR1 MRHNA and CDR2 SNTAGT. The CDR3 totals 15 residues. Sequencing used immunoSEQ multiplex PCR; TCRdb keeps in-frame clones, though not all of them. The sample records about 79,000 clones, under 95% being singletons. This clonotype was sampled from a human donor in good health. Sequenced material: T cells isolated from PBMCs. The genes are TRBV6-4 and TRBJ2-1; 8 bases match TRBD2. The CDR3 DNA follows: TGTGCCAGCAGCGAAACGGGGGGGCCTTACAATGAGCAGTTCTTC. It specifies CASSETGGPYNEQFF.